This T cell receptor beta chain was sequenced during a study of cytomegalovirus exposure and HLA in healthy donors. Study observations and caveats: Listed as cytomegalovirus-associated were 150 or so TCR beta chains.

Concerning this clone: Its antigen remains unidentified.

V was trimmed by 11 bases and J by 2 bases, leaving 18 bases between them. The germline V gene encodes CDR1 SEHNR and CDR2 FQNEAQ (reference sequence). The CDR3 is made up of 14 amino acids. The PCR had 60 Vbeta and 13 Jbeta primers. Clones were read by immunoSEQ multiplex PCR, and TCRdb kept only the in-frame ones, dropping some. The sample lists more than 90,000 clones; over 65% were seen once. Sequenced: PBMCs. This chain joins TRBV7-9 and TRBJ2-5; perhaps TRBD1 as D (5 bases). This clonotype was obtained from a woman between 50 and 59 years old in good health and CMV-seropositive. Here the CDR3 DNA reads TGTGCCTCCTCCAGTGGGGCAATACAAGAGACCCAGTACTTC. It yields the protein CASSSGAIQETQYF.